A single T cell receptor (beta chain) is shown here with its context. It has no known antigen specificity. No qualities accompany the bases; no much larger clone lies one base away. Other DNA sequences in the same sample also yield this CDR3. The CDR1 and CDR2 encoded by the germline V gene are SGHRS and YFSETQ. At the junction V is shortened by 0 bases and J by 3 bases; bases outside the gene matches: 3. The CDR3 spans 16 residues, from the cysteine through the phenylalanine. Just CDR3 DNA is preserved here, 48 bases in frame from base 1. The sample is drawn from a study of beta chain features in type 1 diabetes (dated by TCRdb to the late 2010s). About the investigation overall: No differences in mean age, gender distribution, total cell number or subset yield were found between patients and healthy donors. A total of under 120,000,000 sorted cells were examined across all samples, and RNA yield correlated strongly with the number of cells per subset. In the study, recently diagnosed type 1 diabetes patients and matched healthy donors were compared on the TCRB repertoires of their sorted circulating CD4+ T cell subsets. Whereas all 28 donors provided naive and central memory subsets, regulatory and stem cell-like memory subsets were isolated from just 8 patients and about eight healthy donors. What the study reported, not specific to this receptor: Naive, central memory and regulatory TCRB repertoires appeared more similar among patients than among healthy donors. A moderate but significant shortening of TCRB CDR3 length was observed in type 1 diabetes patients in all four CD4+ subsets. Shorter templates might have been favored by PCR, but patient and control samples were amplified and corrected together, so both groups would have been affected equally by any skew. Because cDNA rather than genomic DNA was sequenced, highly expressing activated cells could have been over-represented, although no difference in activation and CD3 levels was found between groups. At VDJ recombination sites, patients with type 1 diabetes made fewer insertions and deleted more nucleotides, a pattern implying thymic rearrangement abnormalities. Only small numbers of individuals were included in the HLA sub-analyses, which left unresolved whether HLA type had any influence on TCRB rearrangement.

The entire amount of isolated RNA was reverse transcribed using the High Capacity cDNA Reverse Transcription Kit, so the sequenced TCRB transcripts were expressed ones. Deep immunoSEQ sequencing was performed on naive, central memory and regulatory T cell samples, with an average of approximately 3.9 million total reads per sample. Sorted cells were lysed in RLT buffer, and RNA was extracted using DNase-treated RNeasy Micro or Mini kits according to cell number. Each cell subset was processed on its own to prevent cross-contamination, while patient and healthy donor samples were processed together. Using the immunoSEQ multiplex PCR, TCRB sequences were amplified from cDNA into 87-bp fragments spanning the CDR3 region. Sequencing of the amplicons was done on the Illumina HiSeq platform. The original pipeline was this. PCR bias was corrected computationally using synthetic template baselines, and reads within Hamming distance 2 were collapsed, with unmergeable singletons discarded. Reads were aligned to IMGT to assign V, D and J genes, CDR3 length, and insertions or deletions at six rearrangement sites. Within each subset, clonotype counts were normalized to sorted cell number, after which true diversity and Gini coefficients were computed with the tcR R package. The overlap coefficient, calculated on TCRB nucleotide sequences, was used to quantify repertoire sharing. As a proxy for the pre-selection repertoire, out-of-frame TCRB sequences from naive cells were analyzed. Drawn from immuneACCESS, this table holds only the in-frame rearrangements with V and J called that TCRdb kept. Clones are partly lost; checked studies trace under half to an unresolved V gene and leave the rest unexplained. D and trimming come from the DNA, and the V and J calls and clone size come from that table. This sample holds around 690,000 clones; under 15% were observed only once. The ten most abundant clones make up 0.095% to 0.15% of the sample.

Each donor gave one peripheral blood draw, averaging around 0.11 L, which was collected into heparinised tubes. Naive, central memory, regulatory and stem cell-like memory CD4+ T cells were sorted on a BD FACSAria II using a panel including CD45RO, CCR7, CD25, CD127, CD95 and CD27. All sorted populations exceeded 95% purity. PBMCs were isolated right away by Lymphoprep density gradient centrifugation and were stained directly, without culture. So that batch effects would be minimized, each experiment stained and sorted samples in pairs, pairing one healthy donor with one patient. This receptor was obtained from a man younger than 45 with type 1 diabetes. The chain is assembled from TRBV5-1 and TRBJ2-3, with 11 central nucleotides matching TRBD1. The sequencing sample was made of naive CD4+ T cells from blood. The sample's cell subset or site label is to be understood as: true naive CD4+ T cells. The CDR3 amino acid sequence is: CASSLAGTGGTDTQYF. The DNA sequence is given as TGCGCCAGCAGCTTGGCCGGGACAGGGGGAACAGATACGCAGTATTTT.